Presented here are 17 T cell receptor beta chains from one specimen sequenced in a study of shared clonotypes between healthy human individuals. Generated by immunoSEQ multiplex PCR, the TCRdb table keeps only in-frame clones and is missing some. The data show about 2.4 million clones, approximately 94% seen once. The sample was naive CD4+ T cells from PBMCs. Specified subset: CD45RA+ positively selected. The receptors were gathered from a man aged 18 to 30 in good health. Some clones in this sample may be carry-over from other donors' samples.

V gene TRBV28 combines with J gene TRBJ1-3; D may be TRBD1 (5 bases). V shed 9 bases and J shed 2 bases, with 14 bases lying between them. The germline gives CDR1 MDHEN, CDR2 SYDVKM. The CDR3 spans 14 residues. DNA for the CDR3: TGTGCCAGTGGGGACCGGGGCCCTGGAAACACCATATATTTT. Translated, it gives CASGDRGPGNTIYF.

This sequence joins TRBV6-6 and TRBJ2-7; 7 bases fit TRBD1. Germline V lookup: CDR1 MNHNY, CDR2 SVGAGI (reference sequence). The CDR3 extends over 12 amino acids. The ends lost 6 bases at V and 5 bases at J; junction bases unmatched: 4. The CDR3 reads CASSPQGDEQYF. CDR3 sequence (DNA): TGTGCCAGCAGCCCTCAGGGGGACGAGCAGTACTTC.

This clone was seen once. V gene TRBV5-1 combines with J gene TRBJ1-2, with TRBD1 matching over 7 bases. Trimming took 4 bases from V and 6 from J; bases not matched to a gene: 12. The CDR3 sequence is 15 residues long. Germline V lookup: CDR1 SGHRS, CDR2 YFSETQ. CDR3 nucleotide sequence: TGCGCCAGCAGCCCCCCAGGGGGGGGAGTAGATGGCTACACCTTC. Its protein product is CASSPPGGGVDGYTF.

This sequence joins TRBV11-3 and TRBJ2-1; TRBD2 might be the D (6 bases). Germline V gives CDR1 SGHNT, CDR2 YENEEA. The V gene lost 1 base and the J gene lost 2 bases, with 15 bases spanning the gap. The CDR3 contains 17 residues. CDR3 amino acids: CASSLGRGRDAYNEQFF. The CDR3 DNA follows: TGTGCCAGCAGCTTAGGCCGCGGGCGGGACGCCTACAATGAGCAGTTCTTC.

The V and J genes are TRBV10-3 and TRBJ1-1; 7 positions match TRBD1. Looked up from germline, CDR1 is ENHRY and CDR2 is SYGVKD. This CDR3 region has 13 residues. Trimming removed 6 bases from V and 4 bases from J; junction bases left unmatched: 5. Here the CDR3 reads CAIRTGYGTEAFF. The CDR3 region has the DNA TGTGCCATCAGGACAGGGTACGGCACTGAAGCTTTCTTT.

CDR3 amino acids: CASSDEGWRPGELFF. The CDR3 nucleotides are TGCGCCAGCAGTGATGAGGGCTGGCGACCCGGGGAGCTGTTTTTT. The genes are TRBV10-1 and TRBJ2-2, with a tentative D call TRBD2 (5 bases). This CDR3 region has 15 residues. V lost 3 bases and J 6 bases, leaving 14 bases between the germline ends. Germline V lookup: CDR1 WNHNN, CDR2 SYGVQD (reference sequence).

The V call is TRBV5-1, the J call TRBJ2-7, with 8 bases identical to TRBD1. Germline CDR1 reads SGHRS; CDR2 reads YFSETQ. J was trimmed by 5 bases and V by 2 bases; bases with no gene match: 6. This CDR3 is 14 amino acids long. The CDR3 nucleotides are TGCGCCAGCAGCTTACAGACAGGGGAGAACGAGCAGTACTTC. This codes for CASSLQTGENEQYF.

The chain joins TRBV21-1 to TRBJ1-4; the table names TRBD1, a call not compared with the DNA. TRBV21-1 has pseudogene status. The CDR3 loop spans 14 amino acids. For the CDR3, the DNA is TGTGCCACGCAAAGACAGTCTCGTAATGAAAAACTGTTTTTT. Protein sequence: CATQRQSRNEKLFF.

This clone was counted once. This chain connects TRBV18 to TRBJ1-5, with D unclear. Deletions cut 1 base from V and 1 base from J, with 5 bases between. Germline CDR1 reads KGHSH; CDR2 reads LQKENI. CDR3 length: 14 amino acids. The CDR3 protein is CASSPQVSNQPQHF. CDR3 bases: TGTGCCAGCTCACCACAAGTCAGCAATCAGCCCCAGCATTTT. Filled out from reference TRBV18 and TRBJ1-5, the complete variable domain reads NAGVMQNPRHLVRRRGQEARLRCSPMKGHSHVYWYRQLPEEGLKFMVYLQKENIIDESGMPKERFSAEFPKEGPSILRIQQVVRGDSAAYFCASSPQVSNQPQHFGDGTRLSIL.

The rearrangement uses TRBV9 and TRBJ1-2; D uncertain. CDR1 is SGDLS, CDR2 YYNGEE, per germline. The ends were cut back, 4 bases at V and 0 bases at J, with 7 bases in the middle. The CDR3 consists of 13 residues. The chain's CDR3 is CASSNSPNYGYTF. The CDR3 nucleotides read TGTGCCAGCAGCAACAGTCCTAACTATGGCTACACCTTC.

The CDR3 loop reads CASSINPGQGNEQYF. In nucleotides, the CDR3 is TGCGCCAGCAGCATAAATCCGGGACAGGGCAACGAGCAGTACTTC. The chain links TRBV5-1 to TRBJ2-7, with 9 bases matching TRBD1. Trimming at V came to 4 bases and at J to 5 bases, leaving 10 bases not matched to a gene. The germline V gene encodes CDR1 SGHRS and CDR2 YFSETQ. The CDR3 is 15 amino acids.

The chain recombines TRBV5-6 with TRBJ1-1; D remains ambiguous. This CDR3 has 16 residues. Germline loops: CDR1 SGHDT, CDR2 YYEEEE. Trimming pared 0 bases from V and 3 bases from J, leaving 15 bases between. CDR3 amino acids: CASSLGPNPRDTEAFF. The CDR3 bases are TGTGCCAGCAGCTTGGGACCGAACCCCAGAGACACTGAAGCTTTCTTT.

The CDR3 DNA is TGCGCCAGCGCCTCCAGGGCCACAGATACGCAGTATTTT. This translates into CASASRATDTQYF. The chain is built from TRBV5-1 and TRBJ2-3, with D possibly being TRBD1 (5 bases). The V gene's germline CDR1 is SGHRS and CDR2 YFSETQ. Trimming took 7 bases from V and 2 from J, leaving 11 bases between them. This CDR3 is 13 amino acids long.

V and J are TRBV6-1 and TRBJ2-5; no reliable D call. In germline, CDR1 is MNHNS, CDR2 SASEGT. The V end lost 8 bases, the J end lost 5 bases, and 6 bases lay between the germline ends. The CDR3 sequence is 10 residues long. In nucleotides, the CDR3 is TGTGCCAGCCAGAGGGAGACCCAGTACTTC. The encoded protein is CASQRETQYF.

The rearrangement links TRBV21-1 to TRBJ2-7; the table's D gene call, TRBD1, was not cross checked with the DNA. TRBV21-1 is classified as a pseudogene. The CDR3 covers 13 residues. The CDR3 loop is CATNRGLTYEQYF. Written as DNA, the CDR3 is TGTGCTACTAACAGGGGGCTAACCTACGAGCAGTACTTC.

This rearrangement joins TRBV4-3 to TRBJ2-3, with 7 bases identical to TRBD2. This CDR3 has 13 amino acids. The germline V gene has CDR1 LGHNA and CDR2 YSLEER. The J segment lost 5 bases and the V segment lost 4 bases, leaving 3 bases of the junction unmatched. CDR3 DNA sequence: TGCGCCAGCAGCCGCGAGCGGGAAGATACGCAGTATTTT. It yields the protein CASSREREDTQYF.

The chain joins TRBV5-1 to TRBJ1-5, with D maybe TRBD1 (6 bases). Deletions cut 4 bases from V and 4 bases from J, with 12 bases between. The germline gives CDR1 SGHRS, CDR2 YFSETQ. This CDR3 spans 14 amino acids. This chain's CDR3 is CASSPGGRNQPQHF. The CDR3 DNA is TGCGCCAGCAGCCCCGGGGGCAGGAATCAGCCCCAGCATTTT.